This T cell receptor beta chain comes out of a study of control samples from healthy donors and cancer patients. This CDR3 region has 14 residues. CDR1 and CDR2 from the germline V gene are SEHNR and FQNEAQ (reference sequence). The J segment lost 2 bases and the V segment lost 5 bases, leaving 6 bases of the junction unmatched. Sequencing used immunoSEQ multiplex PCR; TCRdb keeps in-frame clones, though not all of them. Of approximately 150,000 clones in the sample, about nine tenths were seen once. This chain connects TRBV7-9 to TRBJ2-7; TRBD1 matches 7 bases. This TCR came from a young man in good health. The sequenced material came from blood. Here the CDR3 DNA reads TGTGCCAGCAGCCCCGACAGGGATCCCTACGAGCAGTACTTC. It is translated as CASSPDRDPYEQYF.